The 8 T cell receptor beta chains reported below all come from one sample, sequenced in a study of shared clonotypes between healthy human individuals. Repertoires were generated with immunoSEQ multiplex PCR, while TCRdb's copy carries only in-frame clones and drops some. Of approximately 2,300,000 clones listed, 80% to 95% were seen once; the top ten hold about 0.41%. The sample taken for sequencing was naive CD4+ T cells from PBMCs. Specified subset: CD45RA+ positively selected. These receptors all stem from a man younger than 35 in good health. Some clones in this sample may be carry-over from other donors' samples.

The rearrangement links TRBV7-2 to TRBJ2-7; 7 nucleotides align to TRBD2. The V segment lost 2 bases and the J segment 6 bases; nucleotides outside the gene matches: 7. The CDR3 loop spans 14 amino acids. Germline loops: CDR1 SGHTA, CDR2 FQGNSA. The DNA of the CDR3 is TGTGCCAGCAGCTTAAGGGCTAGCGGTCCCGAGCAGTACTTC. This translates into CASSLRASGPEQYF.

For this clone: The same CDR3 arises from other DNA sequences in this sample as well. The chain combines TRBV5-1 with TRBJ1-2; 11 bases align to TRBD1. Germline-derived CDR1 and CDR2 are SGHRS and YFSETQ. This CDR3 is built from 14 residues. V lost 0 bases and J lost 7; bases outside the gene matches: 2. CDR3 sequence (DNA): TGCGCCAGCAGCTTGGCCGGGACAGGGGGTGGCTACACCTTC. Translated, it gives CASSLAGTGGGYTF.

The gene calls are TRBV12-2 and TRBJ2-1; the DNA was not used to check the table's D call, TRBD2. TRBV12-2 constitutes a pseudogene. The CDR3 loop spans 15 amino acids. The CDR3 DNA follows: TGTGCAAGTCGCTTTGAGCGGGCGCACGCCAATGAGCAGTTCTTC. It yields the protein CASRFERAHANEQFF.

The chain is built from TRBV5-1 and TRBJ2-3; perhaps D is TRBD1 or TRBD2 (5 bases each). CDR1 and CDR2 (germline): SGHRS, YFSETQ. V was cut by 4 bases and J by 0 bases, with 12 bases left in between. CDR3 length: 15 amino acids. CDR3 in amino acids: CASSRGELSTDTQYF. DNA of the CDR3: TGCGCCAGCAGCAGAGGGGAGTTAAGCACAGATACGCAGTATTTT.

In this sample, this clone turned up a few times. The chain couples TRBV5-1 to TRBJ1-1, with D maybe TRBD1 (5 bases). V dropped 3 bases and J dropped 2 bases, with 8 bases sitting between them. The CDR3 runs 13 residues. Germline V gene sequence: CDR1 SGHRS, CDR2 YFSETQ. The CDR3 DNA sequence: TGCGCCAGCAGCTCGGACATTAACACTGAAGCTTTCTTT. Its protein product is CASSSDINTEAFF. Looking up the rest from reference TRBV5-1 and TRBJ1-1 gives the full variable domain: KAGVTQTPRYLIKTRGQQVTLSCSPISGHRSVSWYQQTPGQGLQFLFEYFSETQRNKGNFPGRFSGRQFSNSRSEMNVSTLELGDSALYLCASSSDINTEAFFGQGTRLTVV.

Note on this clone: Other nucleotide sequences in the sample specify the same CDR3. The gene calls are TRBV28 and TRBJ2-6; D is unclear. Germline loops: CDR1 MDHEN, CDR2 SYDVKM. This CDR3 region has 15 residues. Deletions cut 2 bases from V and 3 bases from J, with 8 bases between. The DNA of the CDR3 is TGTGCCAGCAGTTTAGCCTCAAGTGGGGCCAACGTCCTGACTTTC. Translating it yields CASSLASSGANVLTF.

CDR3 bases: TGCGCCAGCAGCTGGCGACTAGCCCTATTTACCTACGAGCAGTACTTC. Its protein product is CASSWRLALFTYEQYF. The chain is built from TRBV4-3 and TRBJ2-7, with 7 bases that match TRBD2. The CDR3 length is 16 residues. J gave up 2 bases and V 5 bases, and 12 bases lay outside the gene matches. CDR1 and CDR2 (germline): LGHNA, YSLEER.

Comment on this clone: Different DNA sequences within this sample yield the same CDR3. The chain combines TRBV28 with TRBJ2-1; 9 bases agree with TRBD2. The CDR3 contains 14 residues. From germline, CDR1 is MDHEN and CDR2 SYDVKM. With V trimmed by 2 bases and J by 7 bases, 3 bases remained unmatched. The CDR3 nucleotides are TGTGCCAGCAGTTTAGCGGGAGGGTGGAATGAGCAGTTCTTC. Protein: CASSLAGGWNEQFF.